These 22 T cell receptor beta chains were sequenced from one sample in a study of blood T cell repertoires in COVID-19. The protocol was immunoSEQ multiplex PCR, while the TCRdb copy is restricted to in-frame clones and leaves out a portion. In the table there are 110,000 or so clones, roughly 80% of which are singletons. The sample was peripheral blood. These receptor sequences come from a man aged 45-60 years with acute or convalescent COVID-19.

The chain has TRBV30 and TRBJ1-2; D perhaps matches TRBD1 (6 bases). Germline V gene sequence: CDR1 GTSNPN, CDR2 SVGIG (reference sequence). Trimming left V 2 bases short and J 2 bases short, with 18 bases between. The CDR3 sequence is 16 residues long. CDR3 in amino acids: CAWSLSGTKYNYGYTF. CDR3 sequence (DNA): TGTGCCTGGAGTTTATCCGGGACAAAGTACAACTATGGCTACACCTTC.

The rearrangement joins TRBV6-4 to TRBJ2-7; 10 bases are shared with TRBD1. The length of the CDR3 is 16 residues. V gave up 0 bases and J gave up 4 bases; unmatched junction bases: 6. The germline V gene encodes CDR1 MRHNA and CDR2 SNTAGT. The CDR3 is CASSDSERDRGYEQYF. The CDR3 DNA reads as TGTGCCAGCAGTGACTCCGAAAGGGACAGGGGTTACGAGCAGTACTTC.

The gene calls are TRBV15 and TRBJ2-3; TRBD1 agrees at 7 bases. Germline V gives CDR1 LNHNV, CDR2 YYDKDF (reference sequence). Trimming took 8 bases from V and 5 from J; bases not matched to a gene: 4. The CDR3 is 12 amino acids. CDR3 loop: CATAQGLDTQYF. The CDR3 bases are TGTGCCACCGCACAGGGGTTAGATACGCAGTATTTT.

The CDR3 nucleotides read TGTGCCAGCAGCAAAGCTCCCACAGTTGCAACTAATGAAAAACTGTTTTTT. Translating gives CASSKAPTVATNEKLFF. This chain uses TRBV21-1 with TRBJ1-4; TRBD1 is taken as the D call from the table, unchecked against the DNA. TRBV21-1 is marked as a pseudogene. This CDR3 region has 17 residues.

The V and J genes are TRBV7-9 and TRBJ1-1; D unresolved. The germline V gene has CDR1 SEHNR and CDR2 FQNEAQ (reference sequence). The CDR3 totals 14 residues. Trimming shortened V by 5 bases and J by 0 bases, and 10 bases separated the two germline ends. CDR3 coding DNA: TGTGCCAGCAGCCGATCCACTCTGAACACTGAAGCTTTCTTT. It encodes CASSRSTLNTEAFF.

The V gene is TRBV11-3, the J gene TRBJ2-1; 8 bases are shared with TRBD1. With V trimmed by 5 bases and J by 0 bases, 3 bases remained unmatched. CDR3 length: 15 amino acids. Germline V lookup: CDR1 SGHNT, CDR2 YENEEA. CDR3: CASSPGGASYNEQFF. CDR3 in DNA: TGTGCCAGCAGCCCAGGGGGCGCCTCCTACAATGAGCAGTTCTTC.

The CDR3 bases are TGTGCCAGCAGTTTCGATTCACCCCTCCACTTT. Translating it yields CASSFDSPLHF. V is TRBV6-6 and J is TRBJ1-6; D remains unclear. Per germline, CDR1 MNHNY and CDR2 SVGAGI (reference sequence). The CDR3 consists of 11 residues. Trimming removed 4 bases from V and 8 bases from J, with 3 bases in between.

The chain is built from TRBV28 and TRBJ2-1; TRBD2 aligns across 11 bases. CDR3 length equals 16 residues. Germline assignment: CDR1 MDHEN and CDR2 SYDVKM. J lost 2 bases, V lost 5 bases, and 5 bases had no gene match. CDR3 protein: CASSRASGGTYNEQFF. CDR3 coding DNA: TGTGCCAGCAGTAGGGCTAGCGGGGGGACCTACAATGAGCAGTTCTTC.

In nucleotides, the CDR3 is TGTGCCAGCAGTTACCGGGACAGGGGGCCCACTGAAGCTTTCTTT. This gives the protein CASSYRDRGPTEAFF. J is TRBJ1-1 and V is TRBV6-6; the match to TRBD1 covers 12 bases. From germline, CDR1 is MNHNY and CDR2 SVGAGI (reference sequence). J gave up 4 bases and V 2 bases, and 2 bases lay outside the gene matches. The CDR3 sequence is 15 residues long.

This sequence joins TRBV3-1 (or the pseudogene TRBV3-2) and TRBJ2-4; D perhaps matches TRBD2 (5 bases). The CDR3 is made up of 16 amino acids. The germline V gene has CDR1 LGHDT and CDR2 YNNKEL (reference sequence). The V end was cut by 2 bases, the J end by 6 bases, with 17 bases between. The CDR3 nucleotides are TGTGCCAGCAGCCAAAGAAAAGCGCTAGCAGGAAACATTCAGTACTTC. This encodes CASSQRKALAGNIQYF.

CDR3 nucleotides: TGTGCCAGCAGGACAGGGGGCAGCACCGGGGAGCTGTTTTTT. It is translated as CASRTGGSTGELFF. V is TRBV6-5 and J is TRBJ2-2; 10 bases line up with TRBD1. The germline gives CDR1 MNHEY, CDR2 SVGAGI. The CDR3 runs to 14 residues. Trimming at V came to 6 bases and at J to 4 bases, leaving 2 bases not matched to a gene.

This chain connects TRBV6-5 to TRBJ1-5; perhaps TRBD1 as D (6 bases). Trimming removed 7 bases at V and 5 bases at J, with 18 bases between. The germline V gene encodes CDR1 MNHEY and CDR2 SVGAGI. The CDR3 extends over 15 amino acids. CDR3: CASIFLTGRDQPQHF. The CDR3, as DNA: TGTGCCAGCATTTTCTTGACAGGCCGGGATCAGCCCCAGCATTTT.

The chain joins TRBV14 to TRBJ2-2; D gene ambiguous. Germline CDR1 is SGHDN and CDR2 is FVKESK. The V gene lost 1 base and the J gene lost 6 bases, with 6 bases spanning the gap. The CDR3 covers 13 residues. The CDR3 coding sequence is TGTGCCAGCAGCCAAGTTTTCGCCGGGGAGCTGTTTTTT. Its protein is CASSQVFAGELFF.

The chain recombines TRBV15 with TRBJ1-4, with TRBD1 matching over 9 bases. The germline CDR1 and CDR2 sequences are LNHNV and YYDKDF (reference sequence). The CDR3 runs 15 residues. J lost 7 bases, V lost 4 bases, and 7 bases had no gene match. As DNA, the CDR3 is TGTGCCACCAGCAATATGGGACAGGGACGTGAAAAACTGTTTTTT. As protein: CATSNMGQGREKLFF. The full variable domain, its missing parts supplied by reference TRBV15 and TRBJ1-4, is DAMVIQNPRYQVTQFGKPVTLSCSQTLNHNVMYWYQQKSSQAPKLLFHYYDKDFNNEADTPDNFQSRRPNTSFCFLDIRSPGLGDTAMYLCATSNMGQGREKLFFGSGTQLSVL.

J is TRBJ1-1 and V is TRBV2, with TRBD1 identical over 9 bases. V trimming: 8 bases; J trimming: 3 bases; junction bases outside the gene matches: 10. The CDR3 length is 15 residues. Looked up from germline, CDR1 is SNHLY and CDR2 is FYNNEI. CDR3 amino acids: CASRQTDRGDTEAFF. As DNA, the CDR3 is TGTGCCAGCCGACAAACGGACAGGGGCGACACTGAAGCTTTCTTT.

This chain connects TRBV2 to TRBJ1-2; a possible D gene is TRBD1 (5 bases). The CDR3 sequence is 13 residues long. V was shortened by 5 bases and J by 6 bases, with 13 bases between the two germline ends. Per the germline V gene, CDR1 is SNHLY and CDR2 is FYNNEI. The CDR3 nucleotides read TGTGCCAGCAGTCTGCAGGGCTTCAATGGCTACACCTTC. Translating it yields CASSLQGFNGYTF.

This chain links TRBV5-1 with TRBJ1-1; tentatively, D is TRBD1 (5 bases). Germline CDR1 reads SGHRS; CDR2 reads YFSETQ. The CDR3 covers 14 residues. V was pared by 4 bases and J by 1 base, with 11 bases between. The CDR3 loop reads CASSAATGNTEAFF. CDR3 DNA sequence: TGCGCCAGCAGCGCCGCTACAGGGAACACTGAAGCTTTCTTT.

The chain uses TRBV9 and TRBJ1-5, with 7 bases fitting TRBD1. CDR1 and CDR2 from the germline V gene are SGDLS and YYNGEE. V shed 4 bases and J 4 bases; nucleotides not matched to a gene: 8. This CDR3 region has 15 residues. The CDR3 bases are TGTGCCAGCAGCTCTGGGGGACAGACTAATCAGCCCCAGCATTTT. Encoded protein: CASSSGGQTNQPQHF.

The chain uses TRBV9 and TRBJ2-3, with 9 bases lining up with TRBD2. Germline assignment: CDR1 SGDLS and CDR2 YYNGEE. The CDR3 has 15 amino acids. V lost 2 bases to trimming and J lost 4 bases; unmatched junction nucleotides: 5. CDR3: CASSVGGGVPDTQYF. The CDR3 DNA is TGTGCCAGCAGCGTGGGCGGGGGGGTGCCAGATACGCAGTATTTT.

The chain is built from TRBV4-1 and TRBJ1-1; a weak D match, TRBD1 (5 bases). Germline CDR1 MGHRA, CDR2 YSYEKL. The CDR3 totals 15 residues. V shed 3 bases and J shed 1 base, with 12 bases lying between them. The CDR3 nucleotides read TGCGCCAGCAGCCACTCGGGGGGAAGGAACACTGAAGCTTTCTTT. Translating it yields CASSHSGGRNTEAFF.

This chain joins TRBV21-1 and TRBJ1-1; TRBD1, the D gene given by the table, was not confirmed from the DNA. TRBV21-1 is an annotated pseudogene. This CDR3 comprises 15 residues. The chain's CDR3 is CASSKAPDRNTEAFF. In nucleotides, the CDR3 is TGTGCCAGCAGCAAAGCGCCTGACAGGAACACTGAAGCTTTCTTT.

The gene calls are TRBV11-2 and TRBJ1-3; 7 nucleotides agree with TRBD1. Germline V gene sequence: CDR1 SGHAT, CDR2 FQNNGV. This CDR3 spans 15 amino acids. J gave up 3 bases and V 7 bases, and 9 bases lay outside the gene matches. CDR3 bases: TGTGCCAGCAAGATCGATACAGGGGATGGAAACACCATATATTTT. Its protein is CASKIDTGDGNTIYF.